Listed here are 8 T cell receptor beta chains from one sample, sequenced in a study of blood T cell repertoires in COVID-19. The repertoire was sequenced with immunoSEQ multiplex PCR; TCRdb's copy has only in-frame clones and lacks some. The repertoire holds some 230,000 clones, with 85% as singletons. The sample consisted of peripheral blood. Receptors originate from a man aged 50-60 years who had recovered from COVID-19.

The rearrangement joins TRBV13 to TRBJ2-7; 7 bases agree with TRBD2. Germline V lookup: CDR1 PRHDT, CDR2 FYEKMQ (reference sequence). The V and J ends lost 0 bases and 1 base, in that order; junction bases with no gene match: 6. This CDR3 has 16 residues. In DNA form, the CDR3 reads TGTGCCAGCAGCTTAGGGGCGGGAGCCTTTTCCTACGAGCAGTACTTC. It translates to CASSLGAGAFSYEQYF.

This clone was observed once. The CDR3 sequence is CATSRGTSGFETQYF. The CDR3 DNA reads TGTGCCACCAGCAGAGGGACTAGCGGGTTTGAGACCCAGTACTTC. The V gene is TRBV15, the J gene TRBJ2-5; 11 bases align to TRBD2. CDR1 and CDR2 from the germline V gene are LNHNV and YYDKDF (reference sequence). CDR3 length: 15 residues. The V segment lost 1 base and the J segment 5 bases; nucleotides outside the gene matches: 3.

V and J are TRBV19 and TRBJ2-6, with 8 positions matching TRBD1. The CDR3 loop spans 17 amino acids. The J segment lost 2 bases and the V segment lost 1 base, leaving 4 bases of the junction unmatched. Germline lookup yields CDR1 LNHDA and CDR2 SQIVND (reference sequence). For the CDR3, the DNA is TGTGCCAGTAGTATAGGTCAGGGGGCTGCTGGGGCCAACGTCCTGACTTTC. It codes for CASSIGQGAAGANVLTF. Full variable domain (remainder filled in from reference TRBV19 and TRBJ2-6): DGGITQSPKYLFRKEGQNVTLSCEQNLNHDAMYWYRQDPGQGLRLIYYSQIVNDFQKGDIAEGYSVSREKKESFPLTVTSAQKNPTAFYLCASSIGQGAAGANVLTFGAGSRLTVL.

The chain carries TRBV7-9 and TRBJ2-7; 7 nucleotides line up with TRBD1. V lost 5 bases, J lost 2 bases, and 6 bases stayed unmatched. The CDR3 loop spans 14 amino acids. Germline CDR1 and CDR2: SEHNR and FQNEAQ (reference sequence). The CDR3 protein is CASSPGTVPYEQYF. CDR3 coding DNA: TGTGCCAGCAGCCCGGGGACAGTCCCCTACGAGCAGTACTTC.

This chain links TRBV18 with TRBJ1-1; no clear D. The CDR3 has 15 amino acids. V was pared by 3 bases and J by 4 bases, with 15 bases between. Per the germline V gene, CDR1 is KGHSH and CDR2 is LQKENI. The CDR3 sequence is CASSPLPISPTEAFF. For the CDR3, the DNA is TGTGCCAGCTCACCCTTACCGATTAGTCCCACTGAAGCTTTCTTT.

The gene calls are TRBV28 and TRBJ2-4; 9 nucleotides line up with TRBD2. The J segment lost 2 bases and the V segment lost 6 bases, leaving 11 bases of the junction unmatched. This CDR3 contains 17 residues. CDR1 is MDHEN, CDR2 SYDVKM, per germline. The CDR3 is CASSGGREGRSKNIQYF. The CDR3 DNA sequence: TGTGCCAGCAGCGGCGGGCGGGAGGGCCGTTCCAAAAACATTCAGTACTTC.

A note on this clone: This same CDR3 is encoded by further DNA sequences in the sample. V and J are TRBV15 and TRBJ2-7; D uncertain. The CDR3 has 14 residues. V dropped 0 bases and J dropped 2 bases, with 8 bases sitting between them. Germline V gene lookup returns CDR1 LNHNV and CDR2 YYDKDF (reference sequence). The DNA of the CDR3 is TGTGCCACCAGCAGAGATCCGGGTCCCTACGAGCAGTACTTC. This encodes CATSRDPGPYEQYF.

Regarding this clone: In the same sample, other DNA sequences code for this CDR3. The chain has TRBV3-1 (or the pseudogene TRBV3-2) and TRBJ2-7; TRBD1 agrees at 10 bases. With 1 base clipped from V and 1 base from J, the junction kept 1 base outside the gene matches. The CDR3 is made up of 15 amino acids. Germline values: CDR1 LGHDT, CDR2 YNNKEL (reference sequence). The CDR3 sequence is CASSQGTGGSYEQYF. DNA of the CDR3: TGTGCCAGCAGCCAAGGGACAGGGGGGTCCTACGAGCAGTACTTC.